Presented here are 15 T cell receptor beta chains from one specimen sequenced in a study of blood T cell repertoires in COVID-19. This table comes from immunoSEQ multiplex PCR, and its TCRdb copy is limited to in-frame clones, with some not included. The repertoire has hundreds of thousands of clones, around 90% of them found once; the top ten carry about 2.1%. The sequenced sample consisted of PBMCs or T cells enriched from blood (not recorded which). These receptor sequences come from a young woman with acute COVID-19.

The chain combines TRBV10-3 with TRBJ2-7; tentatively, D is TRBD2 (6 bases). The CDR3 is made up of 13 amino acids. CDR1 ENHRY and CDR2 SYGVKD come from the germline V gene. The V and J ends lost 11 bases and 2 bases respectively, with 16 bases between them. The CDR3 sequence: CASRGLPTYEQYF. CDR3 bases: TGTGCCTCGCGGGGCCTACCGACCTACGAGCAGTACTTC.

The V and J genes are TRBV18 and TRBJ1-1, with 10 bases identical to TRBD1. The V and J ends lost 5 bases and 4 bases, in that order; junction bases with no gene match: 1. The length of the CDR3 is 13 residues. Germline CDR1 and CDR2: KGHSH and LQKENI. The CDR3 loop reads CASSRDRGTEAFF. CDR3 DNA: TGTGCCAGCTCAAGGGACAGGGGCACTGAAGCTTTCTTT.

In this sample, this clone turned up a few times. The V call is TRBV6-1, the J call TRBJ1-5; tentative D call: TRBD1 (6 bases). V was pared by 1 base and J by 7 bases, with 11 bases between. Germline loops: CDR1 MNHNS, CDR2 SASEGT. The CDR3 contains 14 residues. CDR3 sequence reads: CASSEDRTEQPQHF. The CDR3 bases are TGTGCCAGCAGTGAAGACAGGACAGAGCAGCCCCAGCATTTT.

V is TRBV28 and J is TRBJ2-5, with TRBD2 matching 7 bases. CDR1 and CDR2 from the germline V gene are MDHEN and SYDVKM. CDR3 length: 16 residues. The J segment lost 1 base and the V segment lost 2 bases, leaving 7 bases of the junction unmatched. The CDR3 bases are TGTGCCAGCAGTTTACGGACTTGGACTAGCCAAGAGACCCAGTACTTC. Translating gives CASSLRTWTSQETQYF.

This rearrangement joins TRBV7-9 to TRBJ1-1, with 7 bases matching TRBD1. Germline CDR1 and CDR2: SEHNR and FQNEAQ (reference sequence). V gave up 6 bases and J gave up 4 bases; unmatched junction bases: 8. There are 14 residues in the CDR3. The chain's CDR3 is CASRPDRSSTEAFF. In DNA, the CDR3 is TGTGCCAGCAGGCCGGACAGGAGCAGCACTGAAGCTTTCTTT.

The CDR3 sequence is CASSQETGGTNNSPLHF. The CDR3 DNA reads as TGTGCCAGCAGCCAAGAGACAGGGGGCACGAATAATTCACCCCTCCACTTT. The chain employs TRBV4-2 and TRBJ1-6; 10 positions match TRBD1. The junction had 4 bases not matched to a gene; V was cut back by 0 bases and J by 5 bases. From germline, CDR1 is LGHNA and CDR2 YNFKEQ. There are 17 residues in the CDR3.

The chain links TRBV4-1 to TRBJ1-5; D is unclear. This CDR3 contains 16 residues. With 1 base removed from V and 9 bases from J, the gap between germline ends came to 19 bases. Germline V gives CDR1 MGHRA, CDR2 YSYEKL. In nucleotides, the CDR3 is TGCGCCAGCAGCCAAGCGACGGATTCAGGTATAGGGCCCCAGCATTTT. Translated, it gives CASSQATDSGIGPQHF.

The chain has TRBV7-2 and TRBJ2-7, with a tentative D call TRBD2 (5 bases). In germline, CDR1 is SGHTA, CDR2 FQGNSA. The CDR3 spans 15 residues. Trimming removed 5 bases at V and 2 bases at J, with 16 bases between. The CDR3 region has the DNA TGTGCCAGCAGCACTATGATGGGAGCGGCCTACGAGCAGTACTTC. Its translation: CASSTMMGAAYEQYF.

The genes are TRBV7-3 and TRBJ2-2, with TRBD2 identical over 8 bases. This CDR3 comprises 14 residues. The junction had 3 bases not matched to a gene; V was cut back by 5 bases and J by 4 bases. Germline CDR1 SGHTA, CDR2 FQGTGA. The CDR3 is CASSTGTSTGELFF. The CDR3 DNA follows: TGTGCCAGCAGCACCGGGACTAGCACCGGGGAGCTGTTTTTT.

The chain links TRBV5-1 to TRBJ1-4; no definite D call. The CDR3 contains 14 residues. Between the trimmed V and J ends, which lost 1 base and 3 bases, there was a span of 7 bases. Germline CDR1 is SGHRS and CDR2 is YFSETQ. The chain's CDR3 is CASSLNSPNEKLFF. The CDR3 coding sequence is TGCGCCAGCAGCTTGAATAGTCCTAATGAAAAACTGTTTTTT.

CDR3 protein: CASSSIPQGQNSNQPQHF. The CDR3, as DNA: TGTGCCAGCAGCTCAATTCCCCAAGGACAGAATAGCAATCAGCCCCAGCATTTT. The chain is built from TRBV7-8 and TRBJ1-5; TRBD1 might be the D (6 bases). Germline-derived CDR1 and CDR2 are SGHVS and FQNEAQ. The V end was cut by 4 bases, the J end by 0 bases, with 19 bases between. CDR3 length equals 18 residues. The whole variable domain, remainder taken from reference TRBV7-8 and TRBJ1-5, is GAGVSQSPRYKVAKRGQDVALRCDPISGHVSLFWYQQALGQGPEFLTYFQNEAQLDKSGLPSDRFFAERPEGSVSTLKIQRTQQEDSAVYLCASSSIPQGQNSNQPQHFGDGTRLSIL.

This chain joins TRBV7-2 and TRBJ2-7, with 9 bases lining up with TRBD1. CDR1 and CDR2 (germline): SGHTA, FQGNSA. The CDR3 is 14 residues long. Trimming removed 2 bases from V and 4 bases from J; junction bases left unmatched: 3. CDR3 amino acids: CASSLPGTGYEQYF. The CDR3 coding sequence is TGTGCCAGCAGCTTACCCGGGACAGGGTACGAGCAGTACTTC.

J is TRBJ1-2 and V is TRBV6-5; 9 nucleotides line up with TRBD1. CDR3 length equals 15 residues. The V and J ends lost 6 bases and 4 bases, in that order; junction bases with no gene match: 9. Germline V gene sequence: CDR1 MNHEY, CDR2 SVGAGI. CDR3 nucleotide sequence: TGTGCCAGCAGCCTTACAGGGGGCCAGGTCTATGGCTACACCTTC. Amino acids: CASSLTGGQVYGYTF.

Comments on this clone: Compared with germline, one end of the junction differs, possibly owing to a read error. The chain combines TRBV20-1 with TRBJ1-2; weak D call: TRBD1 (6 bases). The CDR3 has 11 residues. The germline V gene encodes CDR1 DFQATT and CDR2 SNEGSKA (reference sequence). In nucleotides, the CDR3 is TGCAGTGCTAATTTCTTACCGGGACAAAACTTC. This sequence encodes CSANFLPGQNF.

J is TRBJ1-5 and V is TRBV28; 8 bases match TRBD1. V gave up 10 bases and J gave up 4 bases; unmatched junction bases: 6. Germline V gene lookup returns CDR1 MDHEN and CDR2 SYDVKM. The CDR3 has 13 amino acids. The CDR3 region is CATDRGRNQPQHF. As DNA, the CDR3 is TGTGCCACCGACAGGGGCCGAAATCAGCCCCAGCATTTT. Full variable domain (rest looked up from reference TRBV28 and TRBJ1-5): DVKVTQSSRYLVKRTGEKVFLECVQDMDHENMFWYRQDPGLGLRLIYFSYDVKMKEKGDIPEGYSVSREKKERFSLILESASTNQTSMYLCATDRGRNQPQHFGDGTRLSIL.